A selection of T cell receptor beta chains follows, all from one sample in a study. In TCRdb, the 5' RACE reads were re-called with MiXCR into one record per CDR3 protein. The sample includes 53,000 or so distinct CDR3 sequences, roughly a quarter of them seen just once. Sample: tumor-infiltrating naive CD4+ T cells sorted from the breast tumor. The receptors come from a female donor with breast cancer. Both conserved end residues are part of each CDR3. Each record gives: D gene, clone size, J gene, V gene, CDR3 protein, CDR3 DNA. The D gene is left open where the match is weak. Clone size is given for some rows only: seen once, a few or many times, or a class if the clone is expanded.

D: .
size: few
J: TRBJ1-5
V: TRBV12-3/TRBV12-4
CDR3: CASSFRVNQPQHF
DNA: TGTGCCAGCAGTTTCAGGGTGAATCAGCCCCAGCATTTT

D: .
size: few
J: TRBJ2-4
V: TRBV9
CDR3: CASSVAGGGGGTDIQYF
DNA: TGTGCCAGCAGCGTAGCTGGTGGCGGAGGGGGTACGGACATTCAGTACTTC

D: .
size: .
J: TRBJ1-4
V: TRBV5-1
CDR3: CASSLVFAPGEKLFF
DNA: TGCGCCAGCAGCTTGGTTTTCGCTCCTGGGGAAAAACTGTTTTTT

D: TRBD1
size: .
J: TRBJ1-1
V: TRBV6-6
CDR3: CASSRTGMNTEAFF
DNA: TGTGCCAGCAGTCGGACAGGCATGAACACTGAAGCTTTCTTT

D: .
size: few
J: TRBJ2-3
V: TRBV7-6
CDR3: CASSPPRGAGSDTQYF
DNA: TGTGCCAGCAGCCCACCCCGGGGCGCAGGGTCAGATACGCAGTATTTT

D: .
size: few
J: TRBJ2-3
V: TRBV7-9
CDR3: CASAETTDTQYF
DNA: TGTGCCAGCGCCGAAACTACAGATACGCAGTATTTT

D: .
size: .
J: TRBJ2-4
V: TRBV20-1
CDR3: CSAQKEAKNIQYF
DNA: TGCAGTGCTCAGAAGGAGGCCAAAAACATTCAGTACTTC

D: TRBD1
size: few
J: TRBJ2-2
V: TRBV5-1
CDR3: CASSRQGAGTGELFF
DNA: TGCGCCAGCAGCCGACAGGGGGCAGGGACCGGGGAGCTGTTTTTT

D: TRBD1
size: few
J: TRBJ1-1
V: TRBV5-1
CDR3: CASSNDRAGVKTFF
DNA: TGCGCCAGCAGCAACGACAGGGCCGGGGTGAAAACTTTCTTT

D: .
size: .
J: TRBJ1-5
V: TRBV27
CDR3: CASKSLPVGSNQPQHF
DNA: TGTGCCAGCAAAAGCCTTCCGGTGGGTTCCAATCAGCCCCAGCATTTT

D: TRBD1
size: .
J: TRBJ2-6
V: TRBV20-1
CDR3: CSARRGPGANVLTF
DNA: TGCAGTGCTAGAAGGGGGCCTGGGGCCAACGTCCTGACTTTC

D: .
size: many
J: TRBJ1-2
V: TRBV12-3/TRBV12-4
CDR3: CASSPASTVPYGYTF
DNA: TGTGCCAGCAGTCCCGCCAGCACAGTTCCCTATGGCTACACCTTC

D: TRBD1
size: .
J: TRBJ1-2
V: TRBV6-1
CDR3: CASSGRGTGKMNGYTF
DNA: TGTGCCAGCAGTGGCCGTGGGACAGGGAAAATGAATGGCTACACCTTC

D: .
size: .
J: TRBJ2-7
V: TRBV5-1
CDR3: CASSLGQTSYEQYF
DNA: TGCGCCAGCAGCTTGGGACAGACCTCCTACGAGCAGTACTTC

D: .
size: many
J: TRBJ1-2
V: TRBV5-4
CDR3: CASRPGQNYGYTF
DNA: TGTGCCAGCAGGCCCGGGCAGAACTATGGCTACACCTTC

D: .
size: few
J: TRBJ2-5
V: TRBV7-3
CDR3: CASSLGLPGVETQYF
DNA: TGTGCCAGCAGCTTAGGTTTACCGGGAGTGGAGACCCAGTACTTC